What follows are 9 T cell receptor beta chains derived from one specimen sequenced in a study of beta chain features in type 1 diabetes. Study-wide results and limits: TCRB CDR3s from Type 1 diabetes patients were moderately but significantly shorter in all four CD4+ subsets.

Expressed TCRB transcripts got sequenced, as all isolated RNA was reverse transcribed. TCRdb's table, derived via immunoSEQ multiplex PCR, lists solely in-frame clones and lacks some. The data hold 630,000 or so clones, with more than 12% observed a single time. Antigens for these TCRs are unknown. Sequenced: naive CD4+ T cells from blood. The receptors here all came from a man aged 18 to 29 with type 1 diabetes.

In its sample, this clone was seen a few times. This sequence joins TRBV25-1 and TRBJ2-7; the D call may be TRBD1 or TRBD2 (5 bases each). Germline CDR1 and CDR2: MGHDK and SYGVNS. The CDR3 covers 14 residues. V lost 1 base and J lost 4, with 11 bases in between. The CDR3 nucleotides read TGTGCCAGCAGTGAATCGGGACCATATTACGAGCAGTACTTC. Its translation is CASSESGPYYEQYF.

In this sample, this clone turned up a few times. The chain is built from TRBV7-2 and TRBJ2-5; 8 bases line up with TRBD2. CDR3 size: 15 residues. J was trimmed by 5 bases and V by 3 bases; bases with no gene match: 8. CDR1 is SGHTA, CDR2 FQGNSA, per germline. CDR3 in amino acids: CASSLAGGRKETQYF. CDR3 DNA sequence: TGTGCCAGCAGCTTGGCGGGAGGTAGAAAGGAGACCCAGTACTTC.

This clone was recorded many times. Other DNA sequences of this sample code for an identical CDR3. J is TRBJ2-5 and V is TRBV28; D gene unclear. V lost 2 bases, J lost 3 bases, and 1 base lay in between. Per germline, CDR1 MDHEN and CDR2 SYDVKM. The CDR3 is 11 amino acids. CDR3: CASSLEETQYF. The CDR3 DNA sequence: TGTGCCAGCAGTTTAGAAGAGACCCAGTACTTC.

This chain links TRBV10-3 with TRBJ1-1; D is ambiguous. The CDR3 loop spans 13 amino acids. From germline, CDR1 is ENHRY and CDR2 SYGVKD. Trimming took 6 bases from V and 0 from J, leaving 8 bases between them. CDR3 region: CAISVSMNTEAFF. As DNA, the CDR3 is TGTGCCATCAGCGTCTCCATGAACACTGAAGCTTTCTTT.

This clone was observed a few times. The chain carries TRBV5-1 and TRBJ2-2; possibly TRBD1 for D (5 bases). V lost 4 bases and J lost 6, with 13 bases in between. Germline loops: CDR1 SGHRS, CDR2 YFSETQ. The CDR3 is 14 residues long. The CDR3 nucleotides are TGCGCCAGCAGCGACCCTGGGGCAGCCGGGGAGCTGTTTTTT. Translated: CASSDPGAAGELFF.

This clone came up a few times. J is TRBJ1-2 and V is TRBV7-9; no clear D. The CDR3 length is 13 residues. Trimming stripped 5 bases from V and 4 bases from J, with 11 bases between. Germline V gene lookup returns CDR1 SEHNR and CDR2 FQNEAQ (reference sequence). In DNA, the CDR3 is TGTGCCAGCAGCCAGAACGAAGGCTATGGCTACACCTTC. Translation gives CASSQNEGYGYTF. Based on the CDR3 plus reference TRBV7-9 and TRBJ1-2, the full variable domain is DTGVSQNPRHKITKRGQNVTFRCDPISEHNRLYWYRQTLGQGPEFLTYFQNEAQLEKSRLLSDRFSAERPKGSFSTLEIQRTEQGDSAMYLCASSQNEGYGYTFGSGTRLTVV.

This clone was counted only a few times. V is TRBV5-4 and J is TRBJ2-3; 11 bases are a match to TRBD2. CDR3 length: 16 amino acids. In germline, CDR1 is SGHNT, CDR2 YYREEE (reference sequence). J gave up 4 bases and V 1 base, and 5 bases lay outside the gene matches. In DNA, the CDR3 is TGTGCCAGCAGCTTGAAAGTAGCGGGGGGGCCAGATACGCAGTATTTT. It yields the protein CASSLKVAGGPDTQYF.

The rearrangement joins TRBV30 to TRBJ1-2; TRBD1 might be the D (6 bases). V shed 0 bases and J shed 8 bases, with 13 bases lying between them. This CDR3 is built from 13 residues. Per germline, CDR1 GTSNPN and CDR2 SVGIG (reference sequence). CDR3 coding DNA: TGTGCCTGGAGTGTAGGAGGGGGAAACGGCTACACCTTC. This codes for CAWSVGGGNGYTF.

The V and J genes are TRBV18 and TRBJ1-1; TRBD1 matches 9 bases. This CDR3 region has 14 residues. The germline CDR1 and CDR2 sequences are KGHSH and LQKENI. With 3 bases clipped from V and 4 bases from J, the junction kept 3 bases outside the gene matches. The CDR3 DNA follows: TGTGCCAGCTCACCTATGGACAGGGGCACTGAAGCTTTCTTT. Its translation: CASSPMDRGTEAFF.